This is a list of T cell receptor beta chains from one sample in a study of blood T cell repertoires in COVID-19. Profiling relied on immunoSEQ multiplex PCR, and the TCRdb table lists in-frame clones only, not all of them. The table shows around 340,000 clones, with 80% to 90% occurring only once. Sequencing input: peripheral blood. Source of these receptors: an older woman with COVID-19, enrolled during active disease. CDR3s include the opening cysteine and the closing phenylalanine or tryptophan. Fields, in order: J gene, V gene, clone size, CDR3 protein. Clone size is given for some rows only: seen once, a few or many times, or a class if the clone is expanded.

j_gene: TRBJ1-2
v_gene: TRBV10-3
abundance: -
CDR3aa: CAISDGQGTYGYTF

j_gene: TRBJ2-2
v_gene: TRBV7-9
abundance: once
CDR3aa: CASSHPSGRGLGWELFF

j_gene: TRBJ1-1
v_gene: TRBV18
abundance: -
CDR3aa: CASSPRGQNTEAFF

j_gene: TRBJ2-7
v_gene: TRBV11-1
abundance: once
CDR3aa: CASSFAGSNAEQYF

j_gene: TRBJ1-2
v_gene: TRBV5-4
abundance: -
CDR3aa: CASSYDSNYGYTF

j_gene: TRBJ1-1
v_gene: TRBV30
abundance: -
CDR3aa: CAWRAVGEAFF

j_gene: TRBJ1-1
v_gene: TRBV6-6
abundance: -
CDR3aa: CASGRTGNTEAFF

j_gene: TRBJ1-2
v_gene: TRBV5-6
abundance: -
CDR3aa: CASGANYGYTF

j_gene: TRBJ2-7
v_gene: TRBV11-3
abundance: -
CDR3aa: CASSLDHGQARMQDF

j_gene: TRBJ1-5
v_gene: TRBV18
abundance: -
CDR3aa: CASSPPGGLGNQPQHF

j_gene: TRBJ2-1
v_gene: TRBV19
abundance: -
CDR3aa: CASSLGGFGYNEQFF

j_gene: TRBJ1-1
v_gene: TRBV7-9
abundance: -
CDR3aa: CASSLSGILNTEAFF

j_gene: TRBJ1-5
v_gene: TRBV19
abundance: -
CDR3aa: CATCWGGLSNQPQHF

j_gene: TRBJ2-7
v_gene: TRBV7-2
abundance: -
CDR3aa: CASSYTSGGFYEQYF

j_gene: TRBJ2-5
v_gene: TRBV7-9
abundance: -
CDR3aa: CASSQQGGVGTQYF

j_gene: TRBJ1-6
v_gene: TRBV6-1
abundance: -
CDR3aa: CASSEILQGDSPLHF

j_gene: TRBJ2-5
v_gene: TRBV5-5
abundance: -
CDR3aa: CASSSTSGGVGTQYF

j_gene: TRBJ2-1
v_gene: TRBV18
abundance: -
CDR3aa: CASSPGTGVNEQFF

j_gene: TRBJ2-7
v_gene: TRBV4-1
abundance: -
CDR3aa: CASSWPGQVTYEQYF